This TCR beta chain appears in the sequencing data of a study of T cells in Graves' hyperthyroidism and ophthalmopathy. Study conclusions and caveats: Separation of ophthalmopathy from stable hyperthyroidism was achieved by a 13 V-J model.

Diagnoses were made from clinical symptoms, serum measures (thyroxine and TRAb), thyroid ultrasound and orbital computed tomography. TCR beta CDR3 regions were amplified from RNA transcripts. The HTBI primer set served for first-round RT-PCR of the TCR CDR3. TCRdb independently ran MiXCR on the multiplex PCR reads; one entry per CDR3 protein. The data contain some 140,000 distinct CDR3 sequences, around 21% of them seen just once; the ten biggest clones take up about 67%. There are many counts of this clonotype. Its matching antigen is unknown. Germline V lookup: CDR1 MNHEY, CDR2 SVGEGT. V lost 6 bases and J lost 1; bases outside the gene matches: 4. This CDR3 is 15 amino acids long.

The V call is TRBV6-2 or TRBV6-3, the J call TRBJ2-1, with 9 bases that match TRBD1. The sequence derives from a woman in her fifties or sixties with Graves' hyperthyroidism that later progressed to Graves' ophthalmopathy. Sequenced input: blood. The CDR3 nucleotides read TGTGCCAGCAGGTTACAGGGGGCTTCCTACAATGAGCAGTTCTTC. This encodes CASRLQGASYNEQFF.